This T cell receptor (beta chain) was found in a study of blood T cell repertoires in COVID-19. The overall study: Material from acute and convalescent COVID-19 was sourced from the United States, Italy and Spain. The analysed material was cDNA or gDNA that came from T cells, B-cell-depleted T cells, or PBMCs.

How the authors handled the data: It was from reference gene primer amplification that nucleated cell counts were estimated. Clones were read by immunoSEQ multiplex PCR, and TCRdb kept only the in-frame ones, dropping some. That table gives V, J and clone size, and the DNA gave D and trimming. The table lists around 50,000 clones, about 84% of them singletons. Germline CDR1 and CDR2: LGHDT and YNNKEL (reference sequence). V was clipped by 8 bases and J by 10 bases; unmatched bases: 8. The CDR3 covers 14 residues. The J gene is TRBJ2-1, the V gene TRBV3-1 (or the pseudogene TRBV3-2); 13 positions match TRBD2. The sequenced sample was peripheral blood. This receptor was identified in a woman older than 75 with acute or convalescent COVID-19. The CDR3 DNA follows: TGTGCCAGCTCCAAGGGACTAGCGGGAACAGAGCAGTTCTTC. This sequence encodes CASSKGLAGTEQFF.